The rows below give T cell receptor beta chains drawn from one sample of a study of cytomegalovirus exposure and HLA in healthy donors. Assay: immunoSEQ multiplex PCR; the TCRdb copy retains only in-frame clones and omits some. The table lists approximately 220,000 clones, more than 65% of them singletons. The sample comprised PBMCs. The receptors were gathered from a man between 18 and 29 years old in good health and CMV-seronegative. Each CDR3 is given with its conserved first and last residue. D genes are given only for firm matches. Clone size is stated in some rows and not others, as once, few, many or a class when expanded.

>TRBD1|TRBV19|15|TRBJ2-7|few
TGTGCCAGTAGTATGCGGCCGGGACAGGGAAGCGAGCAGTACTTC
CASSMRPGQGSEQYF
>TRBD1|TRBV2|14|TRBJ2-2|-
TGTGCCAGCAGGAAACAGGGGGCGGGCGGGGAGCTGTTTTTT
CASRKQGAGGELFF
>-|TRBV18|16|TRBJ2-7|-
TGTGCCAGCTCACCCGCGGGACGCCAGACACCCTACGAGCAGTACTTC
CASSPAGRQTPYEQYF
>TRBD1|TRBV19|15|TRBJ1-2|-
TGTGCCAGTAGTATCCGACAGGGACCTAACTATGGCTACACCTTC
CASSIRQGPNYGYTF
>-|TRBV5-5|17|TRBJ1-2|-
TGTGCCAGCACCCCTTTCGGGTCCTCCTTCGTGAACTATGGCTACACCTTC
CASTPFGSSFVNYGYTF
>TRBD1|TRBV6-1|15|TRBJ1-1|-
TGTGCCAGCAGCACCCCCGGCAGGGGGGTAACTGAAGCTTTCTTT
CASSTPGRGVTEAFF
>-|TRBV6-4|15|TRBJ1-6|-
TGTGCCAGCAGTGACACAGGGTTGAGGGATTCACCCCTCCACTTT
CASSDTGLRDSPLHF
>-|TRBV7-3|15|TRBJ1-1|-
TGTGCCAGCAGCTCCTCCGGAGGGGTGAACACTGAAGCTTTCTTT
CASSSSGGVNTEAFF
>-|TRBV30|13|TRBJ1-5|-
TGTGCCTGGAGTACCCGGGGGGATCAGCCCCAGCATTTT
CAWSTRGDQPQHF
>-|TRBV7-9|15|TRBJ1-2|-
TGTGCCAGCAGCTTAGGGTCCCAGGGCCGGCGGGGCTACACCTTC
CASSLGSQGRRGYTF
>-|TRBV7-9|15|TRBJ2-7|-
TGTGCCAGCAGCTTAGTTCAGGGATTGGGGTACGAGCAGTACTTC
CASSLVQGLGYEQYF
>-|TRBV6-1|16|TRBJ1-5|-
TGTGCCAGCAGTGAAATTAAGGCAGGGTCAAATCAGCCCCAGCATTTT
CASSEIKAGSNQPQHF
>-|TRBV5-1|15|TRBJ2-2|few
TGCGCCAGCAGCTTGGAGGCGGCGAACACCGGGGAGCTGTTTTTT
CASSLEAANTGELFF
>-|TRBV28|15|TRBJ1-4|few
TGTGCCAGCAGCCCCGCCAGGGGAGTAAAGGAAAAACTGTTTTTT
CASSPARGVKEKLFF
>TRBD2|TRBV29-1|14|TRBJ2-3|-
TGCAGCGTCGGACTAGCGGGAGCGGCAGATACGCAGTATTTT
CSVGLAGAADTQYF
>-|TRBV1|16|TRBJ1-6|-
TGCACCAGCAGCCAAGATAAACAGTACAATAATTCACCCCTCCACTTT
CTSSQDKQYNNSPLHF
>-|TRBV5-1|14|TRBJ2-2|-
TGCGCCAGCAGATGGTTAGCGGAGACCCGGGAGCTGTTTTTT
CASRWLAETRELFF
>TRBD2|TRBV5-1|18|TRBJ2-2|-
TGCGCCAGCAGCCCTTCCCGGGGACTAGCGGGAGGGTCCGGGGAGCTGTTTTTT
CASSPSRGLAGGSGELFF
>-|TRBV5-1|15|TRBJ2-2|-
TGCGCCAGCAGCTTTTACGGAGTGAACACCGGGGAGCTGTTTTTT
CASSFYGVNTGELFF
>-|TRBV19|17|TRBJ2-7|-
TGTGCCAGTAGTATCCTGGCTAGCCGGTCGAAACGAGAAGAGCAGTACTTC
CASSILASRSKREEQYF
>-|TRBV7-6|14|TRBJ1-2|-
TGTGCCAGCAGCTCCAGAGACAGGCCCTATGGCTACACCTTC
CASSSRDRPYGYTF
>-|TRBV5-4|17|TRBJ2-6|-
TGTGCCAGCAGCAACAGGGTTCCCTTCTCTGGGGCCAACGTCCTGACTTTC
CASSNRVPFSGANVLTF
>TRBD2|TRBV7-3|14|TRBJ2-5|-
TGTGCCAGCAGCCCACTAGCGGGAGAAGAGACCCAGTACTTC
CASSPLAGEETQYF
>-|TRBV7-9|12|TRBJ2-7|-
TGTGCCAGCAGCCCGGGATCCTACGAGCAGTACTTC
CASSPGSYEQYF
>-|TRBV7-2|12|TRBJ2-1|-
TGTGCCAGCAGCCCCCTGCGGGGGCGGCAGTTCTTC
CASSPLRGRQFF
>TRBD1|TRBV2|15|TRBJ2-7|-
TGTGCCAGCAGGACGGGGACAGGGATAAACTACGAGCAGTACTTC
CASRTGTGINYEQYF
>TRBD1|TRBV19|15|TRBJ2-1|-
TGTGCCAGTACCCCGACAGGGGGAACCTACAATGAGCAGTTCTTC
CASTPTGGTYNEQFF
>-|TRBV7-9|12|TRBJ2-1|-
TGTGCCAGCAGCTTTAACTACAATGAGCAGTTCTTC
CASSFNYNEQFF
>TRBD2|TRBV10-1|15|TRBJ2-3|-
TGCGCCAGCAGTGACCCGATAGCGGGAGCAGATACGCAGTATTTT
CASSDPIAGADTQYF
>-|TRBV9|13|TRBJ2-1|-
TGTGCCAGCAGTAAAAGGGGTTTCGATGAGCAGTTCTTC
CASSKRGFDEQFF
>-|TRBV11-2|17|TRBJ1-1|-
TGTGCCAGCAGCGCGTCGGTGAAATTGGGCCCGAACACTGAAGCTTTCTTT
CASSASVKLGPNTEAFF
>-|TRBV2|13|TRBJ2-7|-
TGTGCCAGCAGTGTTCGGCGGAATTACGAGCAGTACTTC
CASSVRRNYEQYF
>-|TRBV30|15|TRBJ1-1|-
TGTGCCTGGAGTTATGGGGGACATAGGGGCACTGAAGCTTTCTTT
CAWSYGGHRGTEAFF
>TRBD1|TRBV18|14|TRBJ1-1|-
TGTGCCAGCTCACGACAGGGGAGGAGGACTGAAGCTTTCTTT
CASSRQGRRTEAFF
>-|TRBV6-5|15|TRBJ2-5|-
TGTGCCAGCAGGGAGGTAGGGGGCGGGGAGGAGACCCAGTACTTC
CASREVGGGEETQYF
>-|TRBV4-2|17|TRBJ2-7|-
TGTGCCAGCAGCCAAGATCTTCCCAGGGGCTTAACCTACGAGCAGTACTTC
CASSQDLPRGLTYEQYF
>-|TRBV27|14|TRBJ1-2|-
TGTGCCAGCAGGGGCCGGGGTATGTCAAATGGCTACACCTTC
CASRGRGMSNGYTF
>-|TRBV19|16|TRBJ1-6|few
TGTGCCAGTAGTCCCCTGGGGGGGACCTATAATTCACCCCTCCACTTT
CASSPLGGTYNSPLHF
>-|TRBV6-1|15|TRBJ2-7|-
TGTGCCAGCAGTGGGCGGTGGAGGGTTCCCTACGAGCAGTACTTC
CASSGRWRVPYEQYF
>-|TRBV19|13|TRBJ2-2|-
TGTGCCAGTAGCAAAGACGGGACCGGGGAGCTGTTTTTT
CASSKDGTGELFF
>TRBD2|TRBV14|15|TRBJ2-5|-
TGTGCCAGCAGCCAAGGTCTAGCGGGAGTAGAGACCCAGTACTTC
CASSQGLAGVETQYF
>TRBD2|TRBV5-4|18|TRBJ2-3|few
TGTGCCAGCAGCTTGGATTGGACTAGCGGGAGGGCCGCAGATACGCAGTATTTT
CASSLDWTSGRAADTQYF
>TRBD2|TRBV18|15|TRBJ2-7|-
TGTGCCAGCTCACGCCATCTAGCGGGAGGATACGAGCAGTACTTC
CASSRHLAGGYEQYF
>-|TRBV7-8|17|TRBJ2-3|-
TGTGCCAGCAGCTTAGCCCGGTTGGGGGGTCGCACAGATACGCAGTATTTT
CASSLARLGGRTDTQYF
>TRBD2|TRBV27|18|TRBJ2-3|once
TGTGCCAGCAGTTTATCGTGGGTGCCGGGACTAAGCACAGATACGCAGTATTTT
CASSLSWVPGLSTDTQYF
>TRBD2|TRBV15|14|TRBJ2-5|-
TGTGCCACCAGCAGGGGGACTAGCGGCGAGACCCAGTACTTC
CATSRGTSGETQYF
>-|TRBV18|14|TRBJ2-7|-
TGTGCCAGCTCACCAGCGGGACAGATCTACGAGCAGTACTTC
CASSPAGQIYEQYF
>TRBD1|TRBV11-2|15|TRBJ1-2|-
TGTGCCAGCAGCAGAACAGGGGGCGAAGGCTATGGCTACACCTTC
CASSRTGGEGYGYTF
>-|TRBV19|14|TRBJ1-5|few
TGTGCCAGTAACCAACAGGGTAGCAATCAGCCCCAGCATTTT
CASNQQGSNQPQHF
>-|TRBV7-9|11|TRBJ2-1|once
TGTGCCAGCAGCTTTCGGAATGAGCAGTTCTTC
CASSFRNEQFF
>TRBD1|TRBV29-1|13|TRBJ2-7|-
TGCAGCGCTGGACAGGGGCGAGGGTACGAGCAGTACTTC
CSAGQGRGYEQYF